This T cell receptor (beta chain) was sequenced for a study of blood T cell repertoires in COVID-19. As handled by the study authors: Amplification with reference gene primers provided the estimates of nucleated cell counts. The table came from immunoSEQ multiplex PCR; TCRdb's copy has only in-frame clones and leaves some out. That table is the source of V, J and clone size, and D and trimming were worked out from the DNA. The sample contains roughly 290,000 clones, around four fifths of which appear only once. Source material: peripheral blood. This sequence was found in a woman in her 50s with active or convalescent COVID-19.

CDR3 in amino acids: CASSVLSGAGGHEQYF. The CDR3 nucleotides are TGTGCCAGCAGCGTCCTCTCAGGGGCGGGGGGTCACGAGCAGTACTTC. The V call is TRBV9, the J call TRBJ2-7; TRBD2 agrees at 8 bases. Unmatched junction bases numbered 12, after V lost 2 bases and J lost 5 bases. Germline V gene data show CDR1 as SGDLS and CDR2 as YYNGEE. The CDR3 contains 16 residues.